These 22 T cell receptor beta chains were sequenced from one sample in a study of T-cell reconstitution after alpha-beta-depleted transplantation in children. It was with unique molecular identifiers that the TCRbeta library was prepared. Using its own MiXCR run on the PCR reads, TCRdb lists one record per CDR3 protein. The sample includes 300,000 to 400,000 distinct CDR3 sequences, about 16% of them seen just once. The specimen was PBMCs, mostly from graft donor cells, collected 360 days after TCRalphabeta/CD19-depleted stem cell transplant. The receptors here all came from a male patient aged 2-10 years who had a stem cell transplant for acute lymphoblastic leukemia, so the T cells may come from the graft donor.

There are a few counts of this clonotype. V and J are TRBV2 and TRBJ1-1; TRBD1 agrees at 7 bases. The V and J ends lost 0 bases and 0 bases, in that order; junction bases with no gene match: 7. The CDR3 sequence is 17 residues long. Germline lookup yields CDR1 SNHLY and CDR2 FYNNEI. DNA of the CDR3: TGTGCCAGCAGTGAAGCCACGGGACAGCATCTGAACACTGAAGCTTTCTTT. It codes for CASSEATGQHLNTEAFF.

This chain connects TRBV27 to TRBJ2-3; 10 nucleotides match TRBD2. The V and J ends lost 7 bases and 7 bases, in that order; junction bases with no gene match: 8. The germline V gene encodes CDR1 MNHEY and CDR2 SMNVEV (reference sequence). This CDR3 has 14 residues. The CDR3 coding sequence is TGTGCCAGCATCCGGCTAGCGGGAGAAAATACGCAGTATTTT. It codes for CASIRLAGENTQYF.

This clonotype has a handful of counts. This chain joins TRBV6-1 and TRBJ2-1, with D unresolved. Germline CDR1 is MNHNS and CDR2 is SASEGT. V lost 6 bases and J 0 bases, leaving 9 bases between the germline ends. The CDR3 has 14 residues. CDR3 sequence: CASSGQSSYNEQFF. In DNA, the CDR3 is TGTGCCAGCAGCGGGCAGAGCTCCTACAATGAGCAGTTCTTC.

The chain combines TRBV5-1 with TRBJ1-2, with D hard to call. The CDR3 contains 16 residues. Germline V CDR1 and CDR2: SGHRS, YFSETQ. Trimming removed 0 bases at V and 8 bases at J, with 20 bases between. CDR3 bases: TGCGCCAGCAGCTTGGCCCCTGGGCCGGGGAGCGGGGGCTACACCTTC. Translation gives CASSLAPGPGSGGYTF. The complete variable domain, with remaining parts taken from reference TRBV5-1 and TRBJ1-2, reads KAGVTQTPRYLIKTRGQQVTLSCSPISGHRSVSWYQQTPGQGLQFLFEYFSETQRNKGNFPGRFSGRQFSNSRSEMNVSTLELGDSALYLCASSLAPGPGSGGYTFGSGTRLTVV.

The rearrangement links TRBV20-1 to TRBJ2-7; D is perhaps TRBD1 (5 bases). The ends were cut back, 5 bases at V and 4 bases at J, with 18 bases in the middle. CDR1 DFQATT and CDR2 SNEGSKA come from the germline V gene (reference sequence). This CDR3 region has 14 residues. For the CDR3, the DNA is TGCAGTGCTGGAAACAGGCTTCCCATATACGAGCAGTACTTC. Amino acids: CSAGNRLPIYEQYF.

V gene TRBV20-1 combines with J gene TRBJ2-1; D remains unclear. This CDR3 has 14 residues. The germline CDR1 and CDR2 sequences are DFQATT and SNEGSKA (reference sequence). V was pared by 3 bases and J by 9 bases, with 18 bases between. The CDR3 bases are TGCAGTGCTAGTTTATTAGTCCAATACGCTGAGCAGTTCTTC. This codes for CSASLLVQYAEQFF.

The chain joins TRBV11-2 to TRBJ2-3; D perhaps matches TRBD1 (5 bases). The CDR3 spans 15 residues. The germline CDR1 and CDR2 sequences are SGHAT and FQNNGV. Trimming shortened V by 1 base and J by 6 bases, and 14 bases separated the two germline ends. As DNA, the CDR3 is TGTGCCAGCAGCTTAGCTCTGGACACCCCGGATACGCAGTATTTT. This sequence encodes CASSLALDTPDTQYF.

In its sample, this clonotype was seen many times. The V and J genes are TRBV7-2 and TRBJ2-2; D call uncertain. With 4 bases removed from V and 6 bases from J, the gap between germline ends came to 9 bases. Germline V gives CDR1 SGHTA, CDR2 FQGNSA. This CDR3 spans 13 amino acids. CDR3 region: CASSSWFPGELFF. For the CDR3, the DNA is TGTGCCAGCAGCTCCTGGTTCCCCGGGGAGCTGTTTTTT.

In this sample, this clonotype turned up a few times. This chain uses TRBV5-1 with TRBJ2-7; D unresolved. In germline, CDR1 is SGHRS, CDR2 YFSETQ. With 3 bases removed from V and 0 bases from J, the gap between germline ends came to 10 bases. This CDR3 spans 14 amino acids. The CDR3 nucleotides are TGCGCCAGCAGCTCAGGACCGACCTCCTACGAGCAGTACTTC. This gives the protein CASSSGPTSYEQYF. Looking up the rest from reference TRBV5-1 and TRBJ2-7 gives the full variable domain: KAGVTQTPRYLIKTRGQQVTLSCSPISGHRSVSWYQQTPGQGLQFLFEYFSETQRNKGNFPGRFSGRQFSNSRSEMNVSTLELGDSALYLCASSSGPTSYEQYFGPGTRLTVT.

This clonotype appeared many times. This chain connects TRBV9 to TRBJ1-1, with D possibly being TRBD1 (6 bases). The CDR3 is 15 residues long. Germline CDR1 and CDR2: SGDLS and YYNGEE. V dropped 3 bases and J dropped 1 base, with 13 bases sitting between them. CDR3 in DNA: TGTGCCAGCAGCGCGGCCGGGACAACGAACACTGAAGCTTTCTTT. This sequence encodes CASSAAGTTNTEAFF.

The genes are TRBV20-1 and TRBJ1-4; perhaps TRBD1 as D (6 bases). The CDR3 totals 14 residues. Germline V gives CDR1 DFQATT, CDR2 SNEGSKA (reference sequence). V was trimmed by 5 bases and J by 2 bases, leaving 12 bases between them. CDR3 in amino acids: CSAGGAATNEKLFF. The CDR3 DNA reads as TGCAGTGCTGGGGGCGCGGCGACTAATGAAAAACTGTTTTTT.

V usage is TRBV11-1 and J usage is TRBJ2-3; D gene unclear. In germline, CDR1 is SGHAT, CDR2 FQDESV (reference sequence). This CDR3 has 14 amino acids. The V end was cut by 6 bases, the J end by 4 bases, with 14 bases between. CDR3 protein: CASSPPGGSDTQYF. The CDR3 region has the DNA TGTGCCAGCAGTCCCCCCGGCGGATCAGATACGCAGTATTTT.

The V and J genes are TRBV28 and TRBJ2-7; 8 positions agree with TRBD2. CDR1 and CDR2 from the germline V gene are MDHEN and SYDVKM. The CDR3 contains 16 residues. With 6 bases clipped from V and 2 bases from J, the junction kept 12 bases outside the gene matches. The CDR3: CASSSIRREDTYEQYF. The CDR3, as DNA: TGTGCCAGCAGCTCCATCCGGCGGGAGGATACCTACGAGCAGTACTTC.

J is TRBJ2-7 and V is TRBV6-1; TRBD2 is a possible D gene (6 bases). CDR1 and CDR2 from the germline V gene are MNHNS and SASEGT. CDR3 length: 15 residues. The V end lost 6 bases, the J end lost 0 bases, and 15 bases lay between the germline ends. The CDR3 DNA reads TGTGCCAGCAGACGAAAGCGGGCCGACTCCTACGAGCAGTACTTC. Amino acids: CASRRKRADSYEQYF.

This clonotype was counted many times. The V and J genes are TRBV9 and TRBJ2-3; 9 bases match TRBD2. The germline gives CDR1 SGDLS, CDR2 YYNGEE. Germline trimming cut 0 bases from V and 4 bases from J; bases unmatched to any gene: 6. CDR3 length: 16 residues. CDR3 in amino acids: CASSVAGGRAADTQYF. As DNA, the CDR3 is TGTGCCAGCAGCGTAGCGGGCGGGAGGGCCGCAGATACGCAGTATTTT.

This clonotype was detected only a few times. The V call is TRBV7-6, the J call TRBJ2-2; TRBD2 aligns across 9 bases. With V trimmed by 1 base and J by 3 bases, 9 bases remained unmatched. The CDR3 loop spans 18 amino acids. The germline V gene has CDR1 SGHVS and CDR2 FNYEAQ. The CDR3 reads CASSLGLLAGEHTGELFF. Written as DNA, the CDR3 is TGTGCCAGCAGCTTAGGCTTGTTAGCGGGAGAGCACACCGGGGAGCTGTTTTTT.

This clonotype was counted between two and nine times. The chain joins TRBV6-5 to TRBJ2-3; TRBD1 matches at 10 bases. V shed 0 bases, J shed 1 base, and the junction held 4 bases outside the gene matches. Germline CDR1 MNHEY, CDR2 SVGAGI. The CDR3 runs 17 residues. The CDR3, as DNA: TGTGCCAGCAGTTACTCGAGGGACAGGGGTGGCACAGATACGCAGTATTTT. Translated, it gives CASSYSRDRGGTDTQYF.

V usage is TRBV7-9 and J usage is TRBJ1-1; D unresolved. CDR1 SEHNR and CDR2 FQNEAQ come from the germline V gene (reference sequence). V dropped 4 bases and J dropped 1 base, with 7 bases sitting between them. The CDR3 runs 13 residues. The CDR3 DNA reads TGTGCCAGCAGCTGGGCAGGGAACACTGAAGCTTTCTTT. It is translated as CASSWAGNTEAFF.

This clonotype was observed at least ten times. The chain has TRBV10-3 and TRBJ2-1; 8 bases are shared with TRBD2. The CDR3 totals 18 residues. V shed 4 bases and J 0 bases; nucleotides not matched to a gene: 11. Germline loops: CDR1 ENHRY, CDR2 SYGVKD. CDR3 sequence: CAISAPAGVLGSYNEQFF. In DNA form, the CDR3 reads TGTGCCATCAGTGCACCAGCGGGAGTATTGGGCTCCTACAATGAGCAGTTCTTC.

In this sample, this clonotype turned up many times. This sequence joins TRBV7-2 and TRBJ2-3; 10 nucleotides line up with TRBD2. With V trimmed by 2 bases and J by 3 bases, 2 bases remained unmatched. From germline, CDR1 is SGHTA and CDR2 FQGNSA. CDR3 length equals 15 residues. The CDR3 DNA sequence: TGTGCCAGCAGCTTAAGCGGGAGGGGGACAGATACGCAGTATTTT. It codes for CASSLSGRGTDTQYF.

The rearrangement joins TRBV28 to TRBJ2-1; D is possibly TRBD1 (6 bases). The V and J ends lost 8 bases and 4 bases respectively, with 21 bases between them. CDR1 and CDR2 (germline): MDHEN, SYDVKM. There are 16 residues in the CDR3. CDR3 region: CASGPQGSRVYNEQFF. CDR3 DNA: TGTGCCAGCGGGCCACAGGGTTCTAGGGTGTACAATGAGCAGTTCTTC.

This clonotype has a handful of counts. The chain combines TRBV12-3 or TRBV12-4 with TRBJ2-2; the D is unclear. The CDR3 sequence is 13 residues long. The V gene lost 8 bases and the J gene lost 4 bases, with 11 bases spanning the gap. DNA of the CDR3: TGTGCCAGCCGACCTTCCTCCACCGGGGAGCTGTTTTTT. The encoded protein is CASRPSSTGELFF.